This T cell receptor beta chain originates from a study of CXCR3-negative and CXCR3-positive naive CD8 T cells. Overall study findings and caveats: Naive cells positive for CXCR3 carried more hydrophobic TRB CDR3s than CXCR3-negative ones. Naive CXCR3-positive and CXCR3-negative cells shared similar TRBV-TRBJ usage, unlike memory cells. Freshly isolated PBMCs were used in most assays, given partial CXCR3 loss after freezing. Diversity was high in both naive subsets and much lower in memory cells.

CDR1 DFQATT and CDR2 SNEGSKA come from the germline V gene (reference sequence). This CDR3 has 14 residues. The authors prepared UMI-labeled TRB cDNA libraries by 5' RACE. TCRdb re-called the 5' RACE reads and gives one entry per CDR3 protein, without DNA. The sample has 50,000 to 65,000 distinct CDR3 sequences. Of note for this clonotype: Its matching antigen is unknown.

This chain joins TRBV20-1 and TRBJ2-2; TCRdb selects TRBD2, and the lack of DNA leaves this call unchecked. The sequencing sample was made of naive CXCR3+ CD8+ T cells from blood. Subset: CD45RO-CCR7+CD27+CD95- naive CD8+ T cells expressing CXCR3 (TNR3+). This clonotype was obtained from a human donor in good health. Some clones in this sample may be carry-over from other donors' samples. The chain's CDR3 is CSAQRGRENGELFF.